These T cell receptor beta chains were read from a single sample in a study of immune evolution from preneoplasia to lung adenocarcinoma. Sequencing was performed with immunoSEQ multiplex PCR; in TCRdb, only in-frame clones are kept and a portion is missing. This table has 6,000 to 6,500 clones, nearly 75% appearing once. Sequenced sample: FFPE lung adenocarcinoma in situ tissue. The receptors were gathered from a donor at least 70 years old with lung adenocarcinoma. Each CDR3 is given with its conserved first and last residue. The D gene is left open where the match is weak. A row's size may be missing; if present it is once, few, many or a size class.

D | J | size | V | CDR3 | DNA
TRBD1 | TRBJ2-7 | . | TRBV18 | CASSPLDRSYEQYF | TGTGCCAGCTCACCCTTGGACAGGTCCTACGAGCAGTACTTC
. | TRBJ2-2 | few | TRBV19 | CASSTQEPRTGELFF | TGTGCCAGTAGTACACAGGAGCCTCGGACCGGGGAGCTGTTTTTT
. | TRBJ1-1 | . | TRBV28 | CAHTPHLNTEAFF | TGTGCCCACACCCCCCACTTGAACACTGAAGCTTTCTTT
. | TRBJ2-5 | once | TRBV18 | CASSPVGEETQYF | TGTGCCAGCTCACCTGTGGGGGAGGAGACCCAGTACTTC
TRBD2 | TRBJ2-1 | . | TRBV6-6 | CASESLAGGWDEQFF | TGTGCCAGCGAGTCGCTAGCGGGAGGTTGGGATGAGCAGTTCTTC
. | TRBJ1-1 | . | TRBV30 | CAWSATGTEAFF | TGTGCCTGGAGTGCCACTGGGACTGAAGCTTTCTTT
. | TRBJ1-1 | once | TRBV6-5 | CASSYSGEAFF | TGTGCCAGCAGTTACTCGGGGGAAGCTTTCTTT
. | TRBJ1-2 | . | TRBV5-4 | CASSLEGAIHGYTF | TGTGCCAGCAGCTTGGAAGGGGCAATCCATGGCTACACCTTC
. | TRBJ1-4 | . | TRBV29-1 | CSGQLTGALFF | TGCAGCGGACAGCTGACTGGGGCTCTGTTTTTT
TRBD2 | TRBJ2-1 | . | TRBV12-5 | CASGFPGTSGLDNEQFF | TGTGCTAGTGGTTTTCCCGGGACTAGCGGGCTAGACAATGAGCAGTTCTTC
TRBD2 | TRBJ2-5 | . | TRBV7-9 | CASSWTSGGAETQYF | TGTGCCAGCAGCTGGACTAGCGGGGGGGCAGAGACCCAGTACTTC
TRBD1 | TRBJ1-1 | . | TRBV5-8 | CASSLTTGGGNTEAFF | TGTGCCAGCAGCTTGACCACAGGGGGGGGGAACACTGAAGCTTTCTTT
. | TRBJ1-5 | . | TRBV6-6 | CASRDKNNQPQHF | TGTGCCAGTCGGGACAAGAACAATCAGCCCCAGCATTTT
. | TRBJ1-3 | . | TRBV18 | CASSDAGGNTIYF | TGTGCCAGCTCAGACGCAGGGGGAAACACCATATATTTT